A selection of T cell receptor beta chains follows, all from one sample in a study of blood T cells in healthy people across ages. TCRdb ran MiXCR on the 5' RACE reads and lists one entry per CDR3 protein. The profile shows about a million distinct CDR3 sequences, less than 45% of them singletons. The sample consisted of blood. These receptors were taken from a man aged 18 to 29 in good health. The conserved cysteine and the conserved F or W are not part of the CDR3 here. Fields, in order: D gene, V gene, CDR3 length, J gene, CDR3 protein. D genes are given only for firm matches.

>TRBD1|TRBV6-6|14|TRBJ2-1
ASSSPDRGLNNEQF
>.|TRBV20-1|14|TRBJ2-1
SARDSVILSYNEQF
>TRBD1|TRBV4-2|12|TRBJ1-1
ASSQAGGRDEAF
>.|TRBV5-1|14|TRBJ2-5
ASSTGGGGTQETQY
>TRBD1|TRBV29-1|12|TRBJ2-5
GVEAEGTGETQY
>TRBD2|TRBV27|14|TRBJ2-1
ASSLRGTSPYNEQF
>.|TRBV29-1|12|TRBJ2-3
SVEGQGSTDTQY
>TRBD2|TRBV18|13|TRBJ2-3
ASSPERGGSYTQY
>TRBD1|TRBV20-1|10|TRBJ1-2
SAVGQGPLST
>TRBD1|TRBV7-2|9|TRBJ1-2
ARSRQGSYT
>.|TRBV2|11|TRBJ2-1
ASKKMTDNEQF
>TRBD2|TRBV4-3|15|TRBJ2-1
ASSQDEGTSGFDEQF
>.|TRBV9|11|TRBJ1-2
ASSVETGYGYT
>TRBD2|TRBV7-2|15|TRBJ2-3
ASSLSFVTGGTDTQY
>.|TRBV2|13|TRBJ1-4
ASSDRRAFNEKLF
>.|TRBV6-2/TRBV6-3|10|TRBJ2-1
ASTNQVNEQF
>TRBD1|TRBV3-1|12|TRBJ2-1
ASSQGQGLDEQF
>.|TRBV7-9|13|TRBJ2-7
ASSLARWTDYEQY
>.|TRBV7-2|13|TRBJ2-1
ASSSKTGSYNEQF
>.|TRBV20-1|10|TRBJ2-5
SASLGQETQY
>.|TRBV14|12|TRBJ2-5
ASSQDWGPETQY
>.|TRBV12-3/TRBV12-4|10|TRBJ2-3
ASSLGPDAQY
>.|TRBV5-1|12|TRBJ1-4
ASTMDSWNEKLF
>.|TRBV4-3|13|TRBJ2-6
ASSQGLDGANVLT
>TRBD1|TRBV2|12|TRBJ1-5
ASGRDSSNQPQH
>.|TRBV6-2/TRBV6-3|12|.
ASSYSTDQETQY
>.|TRBV12-3/TRBV12-4|13|TRBJ2-2
ASSFGEGGTGELF
>.|TRBV20-1|13|TRBJ2-1
SAAGPRSIYNEQF
>TRBD1|TRBV7-9|12|TRBJ1-2
ASAYRQGLGGYT
>.|TRBV29-1|10|TRBJ2-7
SVARSSYEQY
>TRBD2|TRBV6-6|13|TRBJ2-1
ASSKGLAGVNGQF
>.|TRBV20-1|13|TRBJ1-2
SARVKGYEGYGYT
>.|TRBV6-6|13|TRBJ2-3
ASSYYGISTGTQY
>.|TRBV3-1|13|TRBJ2-4
ASSQEGTVIGEQY
>.|TRBV12-3/TRBV12-4|13|TRBJ2-1
ASSLGTGAYNEQF
>.|TRBV20-1|12|TRBJ2-3
SARRGGALDTQY
>.|TRBV7-2|12|TRBJ2-5
ASSLEWQGETQY
>.|TRBV6-2/TRBV6-3|10|TRBJ2-2
ASSSLTGELF
>.|TRBV10-3|10|TRBJ2-5
AIRTDGETQY
>.|TRBV7-2|12|TRBJ2-3
ASSALGDTDTQY